The 2 T cell receptor beta chains given below trace back to one sample, sequenced in a study of blood T cell repertoires in COVID-19. The table came from immunoSEQ multiplex PCR; TCRdb's copy has only in-frame clones and leaves some out. This repertoire shows about 120,000 clones, around 85% found once; its top ten account for 5% to 6%. Sample: peripheral blood. The receptors originated from a woman aged 55 to 70 with COVID-19, enrolled during active disease.

This clone was observed a single time. V usage is TRBV9 and J usage is TRBJ1-2; the match to TRBD1 covers 7 bases. The CDR3 extends over 19 amino acids. V trimming: 3 bases; J trimming: 4 bases; junction bases outside the gene matches: 21. Germline V lookup: CDR1 SGDLS, CDR2 YYNGEE. The CDR3 sequence: CASSAPRITGETIFYGYTF. CDR3 DNA: TGTGCCAGCAGCGCCCCACGAATTACAGGGGAAACCATCTTCTATGGCTACACCTTC.

This clone was counted only a few times. The V gene is TRBV18, the J gene TRBJ1-1, with a tentative D call TRBD1 (6 bases). The CDR3 contains 17 residues. Germline CDR1 is KGHSH and CDR2 is LQKENI. V was cut by 6 bases and J by 4 bases, with 24 bases left in between. The CDR3 here is CASSATAGGRRGTEAFF. CDR3 DNA sequence: TGTGCCAGCTCGGCGACCGCCGGGGGGCGGAGGGGCACTGAAGCTTTCTTT.